This T cell receptor beta chain was captured by sequencing in a study of blood T cell repertoires in COVID-19. The assay was immunoSEQ multiplex PCR, and TCRdb's table has in-frame clones only and misses some. This table holds about 340,000 clones, 65% to 90% found once. The CDR3 runs to 17 residues. The junction had 6 bases not matched to a gene; V was cut back by 2 bases and J by 1 base. Germline CDR1 SGHVS, CDR2 FQNEAQ. The TCR sequence derives from a woman aged 40 to 50 with acute COVID-19. Sequenced material: PBMCs or T cells enriched from blood (not recorded which). This sequence joins TRBV7-8 and TRBJ1-1; TRBD1 matches at 11 bases. CDR3 loop: CASSLKGTGGRNTEAFF. DNA for the CDR3: TGTGCCAGCAGCTTAAAAGGGACAGGGGGGAGGAACACTGAAGCTTTCTTT. Variable domain in full (rest from reference TRBV7-8 and TRBJ1-1): GAGVSQSPRYKVAKRGQDVALRCDPISGHVSLFWYQQALGQGPEFLTYFQNEAQLDKSGLPSDRFFAERPEGSVSTLKIQRTQQEDSAVYLCASSLKGTGGRNTEAFFGQGTRLTVV.